This paragraph reports one T cell receptor (beta chain). What it binds is unknown. This sample was included in a study of T cell repertoires in cytomegalovirus infection. Study summary: An indication of both CMV infection and matching HLA type came from public TCR beta signatures.

TCRdb fed the reads into MiXCR, producing one record per CDR3 protein. The table shows 250,000 or so distinct CDR3 sequences, with around 8.7% occurring only once. The CDR3 is 14 amino acids. Trimming shortened V by 5 bases and J by 5 bases, and 15 bases separated the two germline ends. Germline V gene data show CDR1 as SGHTA and CDR2 as FQGNSA. General observations from the study: Within the response measured ex vivo, HLA-C-restricted CMV-specific TCR beta clonotypes were dominant. Cumulative frequency (of public TCR beta family members) identified carriers of CMV plus the relevant HLA.

The clonotype originates from a human donor in good health (CMV status not recorded). Some clones in this sample may be carry-over from other donors' samples. Sequencing was carried out using PBMCs. V gene TRBV7-2 combines with J gene TRBJ1-1; tentative D call: TRBD1 (6 bases). CDR3 DNA: TGTGCCAGCAGCCAAGGACAGTTTTTGACTGAAGCTTTCTTT. This gives the protein CASSQGQFLTEAFF. Variable domain in full (rest from reference TRBV7-2 and TRBJ1-1): GAGVSQSPSNKVTEKGKDVELRCDPISGHTALYWYRQSLGQGLEFLIYFQGNSAPDKSGLPSDRFSAERTGGSVSTLTIQRTQQEDSAVYLCASSQGQFLTEAFFGQGTRLTVV.